The source of this T cell receptor (beta chain) is a study of shared clonotypes between healthy human individuals. About the study: Each donor had three CD4 naive, three CD4 memory, two CD8 naive and one CD8 memory plate.

Splitting the CD4+ cells yielded a CD45RA+ naive subset and a CD45RA-negative memory subset. With respect to this clone: The antigen is not known.

Study processing details: ImmunoSEQ sequences covered only the junction and lacked quality scores; filtering therefore differed. TCRdb keeps only in-frame clones here, not all; method: immunoSEQ multiplex PCR. From that table come the V and J calls and clone size; the DNA was used to work out D and trimming. The sample carries about 300,000 clones, roughly 70% recorded once. Overall study findings and caveats: Compared with memory subsets, naive subsets generally had larger estimated richness.

Germline assignment: CDR1 SGHNT and CDR2 YYREEE (reference sequence). There are 15 residues in the CDR3. The trim removed 0 bases at V and 5 bases at J, leaving 7 bases unmatched. The sample taken for sequencing was memory CD4+ T cells sorted from blood. This sample's subset: CD45RA-negative fraction. This TCR was recovered from a man aged 25 to 40 in good health. The chain is built from TRBV5-4 and TRBJ1-2; 7 bases map to TRBD1. The CDR3 nucleotides read TGTGCCAGCAGCTTGGGGGGGACAGCCGCTTATGGCTACACCTTC. Protein sequence: CASSLGGTAAYGYTF. Filled out from reference TRBV5-4 and TRBJ1-2, the complete variable domain reads ETGVTQSPTHLIKTRGQQVTLRCSSQSGHNTVSWYQQALGQGPQFIFQYYREEENGRGNFPPRFSGLQFPNYSSELNVNALELDDSALYLCASSLGGTAAYGYTFGSGTRLTVV.